Detailed here is one T cell receptor (beta chain). Its antigen is not yet known. One base away there is no much larger clone; base qualities are not given. Library construction relied on the immunoSEQ multiplex PCR assay. Qiagen DNeasy or QIAamp micro DNA kits were used to isolate DNA, and the Adaptive Biotechnology human TCRB sequencing kit was used to sequence TCRB. Sequencing of TCRB libraries was performed on an Illumina MiSeq. Concerning the study's data processing: The kit provider's software was used to analyze TCRB sequence data, and Fisher's exact test was used to test clonotype templates for tumor enrichment. In TCRdb, the immuneACCESS table is reduced to in-frame sequences with V and J assigned. These tables do not hold every clone; where another copy was compared, an unresolved V gene accounts for under half, and the others remain unexplained. V, J and clone size are those of that table, while D and trimming were read from the DNA. The sample includes under 150 clones, with approximately 86% observed a single time. The ten biggest clones cover 5.2% of the sample.

This sample was included in a study of CD4 T cells in lung cancer (dated by TCRdb to between 2018 and 2021). A note on the overall study: In the study, blood T cells of NSCLC patients were screened for responses to candidate mutation-encoded neoepitopes, and neoantigen-specific CD4+ T-cell clones and TCRs were isolated. The patients who underwent resection had lung adenocarcinoma or squamous cell carcinoma, were aged 60 to 69 when blood was donated, and were mostly former smokers. Before blood donation, treatments including platinum chemotherapy had been received by the patients, and nivolumab or pembrolizumab had been received by some of the patients. Deep sequencing of TCRB was used to follow the frequency of neoantigen-specific clonotypes in tumor resections, non-adjacent lung and cultured T-cell products. The paper as a whole reports these results and caveats: Some blood-derived responses might be explained by in vitro priming of naive T cells or cross-reactivity rather than by memory responses to the cancer. Because IFNgamma-sorted cells included nonspecific IFNgamma producers of unknown purity, the expanded lines ranged from monoclonal to oligoclonal.

PBMCs were stimulated for roughly two weeks with mutant 27-mer peptides together with IL21, IL7, IL15 and IL2, and were then restimulated with autologous B cells pulsed with peptide. Live IFNgamma-secreting T cells were sorted by cytokine capture on a FACS Aria2 after restimulation with peptide-pulsed B cells. At limiting dilution of approximately 3 or 10 cells per well, the sorted cells were expanded for about 13 to 23 days with irradiated allogeneic PBMCs, phytohemagglutinin and IL2. Either peripheral blood samples or leukapheresis products were collected from the patients. Antigen specificity of expanded lines was screened by IFNgamma ELISA against autologous B cells pulsed with mutant peptides. Inclusive of the bounding cysteine and phenylalanine, the CDR3 is 15 residues long. The retained sequence is limited to the CDR3, 45 bases, with the frame set at the first base. The germline V gene sets CDR1 to MNHNS and CDR2 to SASEGT. Trimming takes 4 bases off V and 0 bases off J; junction bases not matched to a gene: 3.

Input material: a CD4+ T cell line or clone grown in culture. The TCR was taken from a woman aged 60-70 years with non-small cell lung cancer. Some clones in this sample may be carry-over from other donors' samples. The chain joins TRBV6-1 to TRBJ2-3; 8 central nucleotides agree with TRBD1. In nucleotides, the sequence is TGTGCCAGCAGTGGATGGACAGGGAGCACAGATACGCAGTATTTT. This gives the protein CASSGWTGSTDTQYF.